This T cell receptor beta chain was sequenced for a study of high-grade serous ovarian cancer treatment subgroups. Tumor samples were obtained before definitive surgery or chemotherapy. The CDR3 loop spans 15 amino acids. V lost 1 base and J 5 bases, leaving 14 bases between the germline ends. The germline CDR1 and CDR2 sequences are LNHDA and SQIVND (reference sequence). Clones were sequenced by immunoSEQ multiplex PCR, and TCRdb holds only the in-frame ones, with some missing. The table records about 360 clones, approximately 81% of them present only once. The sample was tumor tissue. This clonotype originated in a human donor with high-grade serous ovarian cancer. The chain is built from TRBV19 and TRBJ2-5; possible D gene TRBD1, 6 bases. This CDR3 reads CASSIGTIQGETQYF. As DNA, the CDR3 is TGTGCCAGTAGTATAGGGACGATTCAGGGGGAGACCCAGTACTTC.